Listed here are 10 T cell receptor beta chains from one sample, sequenced in a study of T cell responses to AZD1222 COVID-19 vaccine. The table came from immunoSEQ multiplex PCR; TCRdb's copy has only in-frame clones and leaves some out. This sample has about 140,000 clones; about 88% occur once, and the top ten carry 2.5% to 3.5%. Sequencing used peripheral blood, obtained 28 days after the second AZD1222 dose. These receptors all come from an adult who received the AZD1222 COVID-19 vaccine.

V gene TRBV5-6 combines with J gene TRBJ1-4; D ambiguous. V lost 0 bases and J lost 7, with 19 bases in between. The CDR3 consists of 17 residues. Germline lookup yields CDR1 SGHDT and CDR2 YYEEEE. CDR3 nucleotides: TGTGCCAGCAGCTTGGCCCGTGGGCAGATAGGCGGTGAAAAACTGTTTTTT. Amino acid sequence: CASSLARGQIGGEKLFF. Together with reference TRBV5-6 and TRBJ1-4, the CDR3 gives the full variable domain: DAGVTQSPTHLIKTRGQQVTLRCSPKSGHDTVSWYQQALGQGPQFIFQYYEEEERQRGNFPDRFSGHQFPNYSSELNVNALLLGDSALYLCASSLARGQIGGEKLFFGSGTQLSVL.

The CDR3 region has the DNA TGTGCCAGCAGTTTCGACGGCTATGGCTACACCTTC. It translates to CASSFDGYGYTF. The chain recombines TRBV27 with TRBJ1-2; the D is unclear. With 3 bases removed from V and 4 bases from J, the gap between germline ends came to 6 bases. Germline values: CDR1 MNHEY, CDR2 SMNVEV (reference sequence). This CDR3 is 12 amino acids long.

The chain recombines TRBV18 with TRBJ1-6, with D possibly matching TRBD1 (5 bases). The CDR3 consists of 14 residues. V shed 2 bases and J shed 10 bases, with 12 bases lying between them. Germline lookup yields CDR1 KGHSH and CDR2 LQKENI. CDR3 sequence reads: CASSPGQGDSPLHF. The CDR3 DNA follows: TGTGCCAGCTCACCAGGGCAGGGAGACTCACCCCTCCACTTT.

The CDR3 DNA reads TGCGCCAGCAGCTTGGCGGGGGCTAGGGAGCAGCCCCAGCATTTT. This codes for CASSLAGAREQPQHF. V usage is TRBV5-1 and J usage is TRBJ1-5; a weak D match, TRBD1 (6 bases). Trimming removed 0 bases from V and 7 bases from J, with 14 bases in between. CDR1 and CDR2 (germline): SGHRS, YFSETQ. This CDR3 spans 15 amino acids.

V gene TRBV12-5 combines with J gene TRBJ2-5; weak D call: TRBD1 (5 bases). Trimming took off 4 bases at V and 7 bases at J, with 19 bases between the two ends. Germline values: CDR1 LGHNT, CDR2 FRNRAP. The CDR3 loop spans 15 amino acids. Here the CDR3 DNA reads TGTGCTAGTGGTTCCCCCCGTAGGGGCATGGGGACCCAGTACTTC. This sequence encodes CASGSPRRGMGTQYF.

This rearrangement joins TRBV30 to TRBJ1-5; D is undetermined. The length of the CDR3 is 14 residues. V dropped 2 bases and J dropped 4 bases, with 12 bases sitting between them. In germline, CDR1 is GTSNPN, CDR2 SVGIG (reference sequence). CDR3: CAWSPGGPNQPQHF. CDR3 coding DNA: TGTGCCTGGAGTCCCGGAGGTCCTAATCAGCCCCAGCATTTT.

This clone was counted a single time. The V call is TRBV5-8, the J call TRBJ1-2, with D tentatively TRBD1 (6 bases). Germline V gene sequence: CDR1 SGHTS, CDR2 YDEGEE. The V and J ends lost 5 bases and 3 bases respectively, with 14 bases between them. The CDR3 has 14 amino acids. As DNA, the CDR3 is TGTGCCAGCAGTCATGACAGGCCCGACTATGGCTACACCTTC. Its translation is CASSHDRPDYGYTF.

The chain couples TRBV27 to TRBJ1-1; D might be TRBD1 (5 bases). Trimming cost V 4 bases and J 0 bases, with 15 bases left between them. The length of the CDR3 is 16 residues. CDR1 and CDR2 (germline): MNHEY, SMNVEV (reference sequence). CDR3 nucleotides: TGTGCCAGCAGTTCGCCGGCTCAGGGTATGAACACTGAAGCTTTCTTT. Translated, it gives CASSSPAQGMNTEAFF.

The rearrangement uses TRBV19 and TRBJ2-1, with D unresolved. From germline, CDR1 is LNHDA and CDR2 SQIVND (reference sequence). The CDR3 sequence is 12 residues long. With 4 bases removed from V and 10 bases from J, the gap between germline ends came to 11 bases. CDR3: CASSTLGIEQFF. In nucleotides, the CDR3 is TGTGCCAGTAGTACCCTGGGAATAGAGCAGTTCTTC. Together with reference TRBV19 and TRBJ2-1, the CDR3 gives the full variable domain: DGGITQSPKYLFRKEGQNVTLSCEQNLNHDAMYWYRQDPGQGLRLIYYSQIVNDFQKGDIAEGYSVSREKKESFPLTVTSAQKNPTAFYLCASSTLGIEQFFGPGTRLTVL.

This chain connects TRBV5-1 to TRBJ1-5, with D unclear. The V end lost 0 bases, the J end lost 5 bases, and 12 bases lay between the germline ends. The CDR3 extends over 15 amino acids. Per the germline V gene, CDR1 is SGHRS and CDR2 is YFSETQ. DNA of the CDR3: TGCGCCAGCAGCTTGGGTGGGCAATATTATCAGCCCCAGCATTTT. This encodes CASSLGGQYYQPQHF.